This TCR beta chain derives from a study of shared clonotypes between healthy human individuals. The overall study: The donors, a couple of women and three men, were aged 18 to 49.

Several immunoSEQ plates received, in even portions, the genomic DNA of each subset. Using immunoSEQ multiplex PCR, the repertoire was profiled, and TCRdb retains in-frame clones only, with some absent. This table has a few million clones, around 95% appearing once. Trimming at V came to 4 bases and at J to 0 bases, leaving 2 bases not matched to a gene. CDR3 length equals 14 residues. The germline gives CDR1 SGHRS, CDR2 YFSETQ. This sequence joins TRBV5-1 and TRBJ2-5; 8 bases agree with TRBD1. The sequence came from a man aged 18-30 years in good health. The sequenced sample consisted of naive CD4+ T cells sorted from blood. Stated subset: CD45RA+ positively selected. The CDR3: CASSTTGDQETQYF. The CDR3 DNA reads as TGCGCCAGCAGCACGACAGGGGACCAAGAGACCCAGTACTTC.